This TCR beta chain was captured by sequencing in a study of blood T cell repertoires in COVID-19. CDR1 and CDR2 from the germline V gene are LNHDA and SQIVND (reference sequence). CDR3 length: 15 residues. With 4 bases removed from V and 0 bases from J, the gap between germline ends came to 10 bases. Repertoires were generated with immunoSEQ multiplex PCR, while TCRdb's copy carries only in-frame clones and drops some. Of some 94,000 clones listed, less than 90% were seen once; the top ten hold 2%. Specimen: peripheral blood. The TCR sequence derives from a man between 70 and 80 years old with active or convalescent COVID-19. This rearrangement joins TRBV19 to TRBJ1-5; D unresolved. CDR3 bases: TGTGCCAGTAGTACCCAGCGTTATAGCAATCAGCCCCAGCATTTT. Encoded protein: CASSTQRYSNQPQHF.